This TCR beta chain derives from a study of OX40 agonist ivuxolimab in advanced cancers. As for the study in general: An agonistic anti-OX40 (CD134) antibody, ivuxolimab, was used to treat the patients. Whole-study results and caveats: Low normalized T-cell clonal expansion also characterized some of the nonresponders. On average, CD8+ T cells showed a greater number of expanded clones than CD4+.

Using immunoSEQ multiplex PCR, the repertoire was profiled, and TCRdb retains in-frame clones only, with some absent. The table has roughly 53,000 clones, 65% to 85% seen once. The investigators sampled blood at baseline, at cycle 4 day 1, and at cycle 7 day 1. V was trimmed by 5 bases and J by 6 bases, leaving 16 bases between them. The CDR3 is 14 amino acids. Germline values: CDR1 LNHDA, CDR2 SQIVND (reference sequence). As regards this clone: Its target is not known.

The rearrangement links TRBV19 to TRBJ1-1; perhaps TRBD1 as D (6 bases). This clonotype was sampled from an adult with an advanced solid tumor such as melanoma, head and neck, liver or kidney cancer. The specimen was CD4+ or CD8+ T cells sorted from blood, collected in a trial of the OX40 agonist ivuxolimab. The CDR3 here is CASSYGQINAEAFF. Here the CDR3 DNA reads TGTGCCAGTAGTTATGGACAGATAAACGCTGAAGCTTTCTTT.